This TCR beta chain was sequenced for a study of regulatory T cells in long-lasting Graves disease. The time point: newly diagnosed GD, antithyroid drugs for less than 3 months. The TCR library used RNA extracted from PBMCs. In Xi'an, China, an endocrinology department was the source of patients. Construction of TCR beta libraries relied on iRepertoire HTBI primers and on Arm-PCR targeting CDR3 regions. MiXCR, run by TCRdb on the multiplex PCR reads, gives a single entry per CDR3 protein. The sample lists some 370,000 distinct CDR3 sequences, roughly 10% occurring once. Germline V gene data show CDR1 as MNHNS and CDR2 as SASEGT. This CDR3 is 15 amino acids long. V lost 6 bases to trimming and J lost 0 bases, with 14 bases between them. These same data were also listed under a study on T cells in Graves' hyperthyroidism and ophthalmopathy. As reported in that work: TCR CDR3 underwent first-round RT-PCR with the HTBI primer set. Ophthalmopathy was distinguished from stable hyperthyroidism by 13 V-J signatures.

The source of this sequence is a woman aged 18-29 years with Graves disease. The starting material was peripheral blood mononuclear cells (PBMCs), obtained at new diagnosis, from a patient treated with antithyroid drugs. The gene calls are TRBV6-1 and TRBJ1-2; D gene ambiguous. CDR3 in amino acids: CASSPSGIANYGYTF. CDR3 coding DNA: TGTGCCAGCAGCCCATCCGGGATTGCTAACTATGGCTACACCTTC.